The rows below give T cell receptor beta chains drawn from one sample of a study of T-cell memory formation after mild COVID-19. TCRdb independently ran MiXCR on the 5' RACE reads; one entry per CDR3 protein. The data show hundreds of thousands of distinct CDR3 sequences, over 13% seen once. Specimen: PBMCs or a T cell subset sorted from them (not recorded which). All receptors come from a man aged 18 to 30 who had mild COVID-19 (a few samples of this study predate the infection). Cell type and time point are not known. CDR3s include the opening cysteine and the closing phenylalanine or tryptophan. D genes are given only for firm matches. The listing skips clone size in some rows; elsewhere it reads once, few, many or a size class.

>NA|14|TRBV5-1|TRBJ2-7|many
CASSEWDGSYEQYF
TGCGCCAGCAGCGAGTGGGACGGCTCCTACGAGCAGTACTTC
>NA|13|TRBV11-3|TRBJ2-1|many
CASSLVPSSEQFF
TGTGCCAGCAGCTTAGTACCGTCAAGTGAGCAGTTCTTC
>NA|14|TRBV5-5|TRBJ2-1|NA
CASSSDTAYNEQFF
TGTGCCAGCAGCTCCGACACGGCCTACAATGAGCAGTTCTTC
>NA|12|TRBV15|TRBJ2-7|NA
CATSRDEDKQYF
TGTGCCACCAGCAGAGATGAGGACAAGCAGTACTTC
>NA|16|TRBV7-9|TRBJ2-3|NA
CASSPLEGGLTDTQYF
TGTGCCAGCAGCCCGCTCGAGGGGGGGTTAACAGATACGCAGTATTTT
>NA|14|TRBV10-1|TRBJ2-1|many
CASSESGAGNEQFF
TGCGCCAGCAGTGAGTCTGGTGCGGGGAATGAGCAGTTCTTC
>NA|13|TRBV5-1|TRBJ2-1|many
CASLDYDSNEQFF
TGCGCCAGCCTGGACTACGACTCCAATGAGCAGTTCTTC
>NA|16|TRBV7-2|TRBJ2-3|NA
CASSLQPSVGTDTQYF
TGTGCCAGCAGCTTACAGCCTAGCGTCGGCACAGATACGCAGTATTTT
>NA|12|TRBV7-9|TRBJ1-5|many
CASSLEDQPQHF
TGTGCCAGCAGCTTAGAAGATCAGCCCCAGCATTTT
>NA|15|TRBV9|TRBJ2-5|NA
CASSVTGTRQETQYF
TGTGCCAGCAGCGTGACAGGGACTCGACAAGAGACCCAGTACTTC
>NA|13|TRBV3-1|TRBJ1-3|few
CASSLRTVDTIYF
TGTGCCAGCAGCCTTCGGACAGTCGACACCATATATTTT
>TRBD2|17|TRBV29-1|TRBJ2-7|NA
CSATGLDRYRRSYEQYF
TGCAGCGCCACCGGACTAGACCGTTACCGGCGGTCCTACGAGCAGTACTTC
>NA|11|TRBV20-1|TRBJ1-4|NA
CSARTHEKLFF
TGCAGTGCCAGAACGCATGAAAAACTGTTTTTT
>NA|13|TRBV3-1|TRBJ2-2|few
CASSYENTGELFF
TGTGCCAGCAGCTATGAGAACACCGGGGAGCTGTTTTTT
>TRBD1|15|TRBV6-1|TRBJ2-7|few
CASSGRGLYSYEQYF
TGTGCCAGCAGTGGCAGGGGGCTTTACTCCTACGAGCAGTACTTC
>NA|15|TRBV20-1|TRBJ1-2|once
CSASGSARGAGGYTF
TGCAGTGCTAGTGGTTCAGCCCGGGGGGCTGGTGGCTACACCTTC
>NA|19|TRBV12-5|TRBJ1-5|few
CASGLVHTAQIGYRQPQHF
TGTGCTAGTGGTTTGGTCCATACCGCGCAGATAGGGTATAGACAGCCCCAGCATTTT